This T cell receptor (beta chain) came from a study of T cell clonality in common variable immunodeficiency. The study, taken as a whole, reports: Common variable immunodeficiency TCR beta sequences reportedly had fewer deletions and N-nucleotide insertions. CVID subjects shared fewer TCRbeta clones than healthy controls did.

In the case of this clone: Its matching antigen is unknown. The observed sequence ends 3 residues before the CDR3 terminus, with the missing tail filled in from the germline J gene.

Diagnosis required reduced IgG, IgA and/or IgM with specific antibody deficiency. Of CVID subjects, about 15 were female and approximately 30 male, mean age roughly 40. Caucasian heritage predominated among both patients and controls. Clones were read by immunoSEQ multiplex PCR, and TCRdb kept only the in-frame ones, dropping some. The specimen has about 34,000 clones, none found just once. CDR1 SGHVS and CDR2 FQNEAQ come from the germline V gene. The CDR3 runs 13 residues. This chain uses TRBV7-8 with TRBJ2-3; weak D call: TRBD2 (5 bases). The sample taken for sequencing was peripheral blood mononuclear cells. This receptor was identified in a human donor with common variable immunodeficiency. CDR3 residues: CASSLGLPQTQYF. The DNA read from the CDR3 is TGTGCCAGCAGCCTCGGACTGCCCCAGACG.